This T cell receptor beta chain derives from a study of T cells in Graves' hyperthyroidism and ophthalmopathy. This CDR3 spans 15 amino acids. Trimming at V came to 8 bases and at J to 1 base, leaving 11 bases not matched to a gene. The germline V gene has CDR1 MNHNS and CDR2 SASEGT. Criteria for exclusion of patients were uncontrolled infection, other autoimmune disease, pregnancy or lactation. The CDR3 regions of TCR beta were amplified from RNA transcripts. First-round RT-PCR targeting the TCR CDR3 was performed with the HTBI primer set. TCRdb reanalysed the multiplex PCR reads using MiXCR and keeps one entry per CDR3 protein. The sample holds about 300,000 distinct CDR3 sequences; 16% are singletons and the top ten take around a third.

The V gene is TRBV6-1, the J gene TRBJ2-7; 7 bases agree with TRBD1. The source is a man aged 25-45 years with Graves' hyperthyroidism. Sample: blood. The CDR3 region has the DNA TGTGCCAGCTCCCCGGAGACAGGGTTTTCCTACGAGCAGTACTTC. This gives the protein CASSPETGFSYEQYF.